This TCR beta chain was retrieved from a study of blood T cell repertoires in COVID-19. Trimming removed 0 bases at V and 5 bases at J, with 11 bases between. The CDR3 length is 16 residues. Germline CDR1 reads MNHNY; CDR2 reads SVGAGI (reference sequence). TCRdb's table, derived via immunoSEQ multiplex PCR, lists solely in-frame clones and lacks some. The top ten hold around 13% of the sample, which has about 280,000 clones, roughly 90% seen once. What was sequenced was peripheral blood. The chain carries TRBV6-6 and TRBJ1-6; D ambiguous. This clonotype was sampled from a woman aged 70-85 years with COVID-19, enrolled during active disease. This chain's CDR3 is CASSYSRTDNNSPLHF. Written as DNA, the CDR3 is TGTGCCAGCAGTTACTCCAGGACTGATAATAATTCACCCCTCCACTTT.